This T cell receptor (beta chain) was recorded in a study of cytomegalovirus exposure and HLA in healthy donors. Study outcomes and limitations: The tendency of first-cohort TCR clusters to co-occur in the 100 to 150 validation repertoires emerged from a later analysis. There were under 200 TCR beta chains listed as cytomegalovirus-associated. Rarity characterized most TCR sequences, yet some public TCRs appeared in many donors.

The donors belonged to the roughly 110-subject validation cohort, separate from the roughly 700-subject first cohort. The CDR3 is 19 residues long. The ends lost 3 bases at V and 4 bases at J; junction bases unmatched: 15. The germline gives CDR1 SGDLS, CDR2 YYNGEE. Note on this clone: The antigen is unknown.

Clones were sequenced by immunoSEQ multiplex PCR, and TCRdb holds only the in-frame ones, with some missing. The data show about 73,000 clones, 80% to 90% seen once. This TCR came from a woman aged 18-29 years in good health and CMV-seropositive. The genes are TRBV9 and TRBJ2-3; 12 nucleotides agree with TRBD2. Input material: PBMCs. The CDR3 DNA is TGTGCCAGCAGCGAACCCCTTTATCCTCCTAGCGGGGGGGCAGATACGCAGTATTTT. It codes for CASSEPLYPPSGGADTQYF.